One sample yielded the 25 T cell receptor beta chains listed below, sequenced in a study of T-cell reconstitution after alpha-beta-depleted transplantation in children. Preparation of the TCRbeta library involved a method that used unique molecular identifiers. Using its own MiXCR run on the PCR reads, TCRdb lists one record per CDR3 protein. The sample holds about 260,000 distinct CDR3 sequences, roughly 8% seen once. The sequencing here drew on PBMCs, mostly from graft donor cells, taken 180 days after TCRalphabeta/CD19-depleted stem cell transplant. All receptors derive from a male patient younger than 18 who had a stem cell transplant for acute lymphoblastic leukemia, so the T cells may come from the graft donor.

This clonotype was detected a few times. Germline and junction disagree at one end, which may indicate a read error. DNA of the CDR3: TGCGCCAGTAGCCAAGGGCGCAGTAACTATGGCTACACCTTC. Protein sequence: CASSQGRSNYGYTF. This sequence joins TRBV4-3 and TRBJ1-2; unclear D gene. This CDR3 has 14 residues. Germline V gives CDR1 LGHNA, CDR2 YSLEER.

This clonotype was found many times. The chain carries TRBV28 and TRBJ2-7, with 10 bases fitting TRBD1. The germline gives CDR1 MDHEN, CDR2 SYDVKM. V was clipped by 8 bases and J by 5 bases; unmatched bases: 3. The CDR3 contains 12 residues. CDR3 loop: CASRDRGHEQYF. The CDR3 DNA reads TGTGCCAGCCGGGACAGGGGACACGAGCAGTACTTC.

This clonotype came up many times. The chain employs TRBV11-1 and TRBJ1-2, with 10 bases aligning to TRBD1. The CDR3 spans 14 residues. Germline V CDR1 and CDR2: SGHAT, FQDESV (reference sequence). With V trimmed by 3 bases and J by 6 bases, 4 bases remained unmatched. In DNA form, the CDR3 reads TGTGCCAGCAGCTTGCCCGGGACAGGGGATGGCTACACCTTC. This sequence encodes CASSLPGTGDGYTF. The whole variable domain, remainder taken from reference TRBV11-1 and TRBJ1-2, is EAEVAQSPRYKITEKSQAVAFWCDPISGHATLYWYRQILGQGPELLVQFQDESVVDDSQLPKDRFSAERLKGVDSTLKIQPAELGDSAMYLCASSLPGTGDGYTFGSGTRLTVV.

The chain is built from TRBV7-6 and TRBJ2-1; D uncertain. This CDR3 is built from 14 residues. CDR1 is SGHVS, CDR2 FNYEAQ, per germline. Trimming stripped 3 bases from V and 5 bases from J, with 11 bases between. The CDR3 coding sequence is TGTGCCAGCAGCTTCGAACCCGTGGACAATGAGCAGTTCTTC. Its protein is CASSFEPVDNEQFF.

This clonotype came up a few times. The rearrangement links TRBV2 to TRBJ2-7, with 7 positions matching TRBD1. The J segment lost 7 bases and the V segment lost 7 bases, leaving 16 bases of the junction unmatched. CDR1 is SNHLY and CDR2 is FYNNEI in the germline V gene. The CDR3 is 15 residues long. CDR3 protein: CASIDSATGVVEQYF. CDR3 nucleotide sequence: TGTGCCAGCATCGACTCTGCTACAGGGGTGGTGGAGCAGTACTTC.

Many counts were recorded for this clonotype. The V call is TRBV24-1, the J call TRBJ1-1; no firm D call. Per the germline V gene, CDR1 is KGHDR and CDR2 is SFDVKD. CDR3 length equals 13 residues. Trimming cost V 4 bases and J 7 bases, with 12 bases left between them. The CDR3 loop reads CATSDRGWGEAFF. The DNA of the CDR3 is TGTGCCACCAGTGACCGAGGGTGGGGTGAAGCTTTCTTT.

This clonotype was observed at least ten times. This chain uses TRBV24-1 with TRBJ2-3; D not certain. Germline loops: CDR1 KGHDR, CDR2 SFDVKD. Trimming removed 1 base at V and 9 bases at J, with 10 bases between. This CDR3 spans 13 amino acids. CDR3 DNA sequence: TGTGCCACCAGTGATTTTGAAGGGAAGACGCAGTATTTT. It yields the protein CATSDFEGKTQYF.

The table lists this clonotype with a few counts. The V gene is TRBV19, the J gene TRBJ2-2; 10 bases are shared with TRBD1. The length of the CDR3 is 16 residues. Germline CDR1 reads LNHDA; CDR2 reads SQIVND (reference sequence). The V and J ends lost 6 bases and 5 bases, in that order; junction bases with no gene match: 9. CDR3 region: CASRPRDRGETGELFF. The CDR3 bases are TGTGCCAGTAGACCACGGGACAGGGGCGAGACCGGGGAGCTGTTTTTT.

The table lists this clonotype with many counts. The rearrangement links TRBV5-1 to TRBJ2-7, with D unclear. The CDR3 has 14 residues. Looked up from germline, CDR1 is SGHRS and CDR2 is YFSETQ. V lost 3 bases, J lost 0 bases, and 10 bases lay in between. CDR3 DNA: TGCGCCAGCAGCTCAACACCTAGCTCCTACGAGCAGTACTTC. Translation gives CASSSTPSSYEQYF.

This clonotype was seen many times. The V call is TRBV3-1, the J call TRBJ1-4; D not resolved. This CDR3 contains 11 residues. Trimming cost V 2 bases and J 7 bases, with 2 bases left between them. Germline values: CDR1 LGHDT, CDR2 YNNKEL (reference sequence). CDR3 nucleotide sequence: TGTGCCAGCAGCCAATCTGAAAAACTGTTTTTT. Translated, it gives CASSQSEKLFF.

This clonotype was counted ten times or more. The J gene is TRBJ2-3, the V gene TRBV12-3 or TRBV12-4; 7 bases match TRBD2. Trimming took 2 bases from V and 1 from J; bases not matched to a gene: 3. The CDR3 contains 15 residues. Here the CDR3 reads CASSLFAGGTDTQYF. For the CDR3, the DNA is TGTGCCAGCAGTTTATTTGCGGGGGGCACAGATACGCAGTATTTT.

This clonotype was recorded at least ten times. The rearrangement links TRBV11-3 to TRBJ2-1, with 10 bases identical to TRBD2. Trimming cost V 2 bases and J 5 bases; bases outside gene matches: 12. Germline V gives CDR1 SGHNT, CDR2 YENEEA. The CDR3 totals 18 residues. The DNA for the CDR3 is TGTGCCAGCAGCTTATCTCTAGCGGGAGAAGGGTCTCACAATGAGCAGTTCTTC. It yields the protein CASSLSLAGEGSHNEQFF.

This clonotype was counted many times. The chain uses TRBV2 and TRBJ1-5, with D possibly matching TRBD1 (5 bases). V was clipped by 7 bases and J by 4 bases, with 8 bases between them. The CDR3 contains 12 residues. CDR1 SNHLY and CDR2 FYNNEI come from the germline V gene. For the CDR3, the DNA is TGTGCCAGCAATCGGGGGAATCAGCCCCAGCATTTT. Its protein product is CASNRGNQPQHF.

This clonotype has at least ten counts. V is TRBV29-1 and J is TRBJ2-1, with TRBD1 as a possible D gene (5 bases). CDR3 length: 14 residues. In germline, CDR1 is SQVTM, CDR2 ANQGSEA. The V end lost 6 bases, the J end lost 4 bases, and 16 bases lay between the germline ends. CDR3 nucleotide sequence: TGCAGCGTAGTGACCGTAGGGGTTTACAATGAGCAGTTCTTC. It codes for CSVVTVGVYNEQFF.

The DNA for the CDR3 is TGCAGTGCTGCCCGGGACACCTATCAGCCCCAGCATTTT. Protein sequence: CSAARDTYQPQHF. The V call is TRBV20-1, the J call TRBJ1-5, with a tentative D call TRBD1 (6 bases). The CDR3 loop spans 13 amino acids. Germline V gene lookup returns CDR1 DFQATT and CDR2 SNEGSKA (reference sequence). Trimming left V 5 bases short and J 5 bases short, with 13 bases between.

The table lists this clonotype with many counts. The chain couples TRBV24-1 to TRBJ2-2; D possibly uses TRBD1 or TRBD2 (5 bases each). CDR1 is KGHDR and CDR2 is SFDVKD in the germline V gene. Trimming removed 9 bases from V and 0 bases from J, with 10 bases in between. This CDR3 has 14 residues. The CDR3 DNA follows: TGTGCCACCCGGGACGGTGCGAACACCGGGGAGCTGTTTTTT. It specifies CATRDGANTGELFF.

V and J are TRBV7-6 and TRBJ2-5, with 8 positions matching TRBD2. The junction had 9 bases not matched to a gene; V was cut back by 4 bases and J by 2 bases. This CDR3 spans 16 amino acids. The germline gives CDR1 SGHVS, CDR2 FNYEAQ. The CDR3 DNA is TGTGCCAGCAGCTCGCGACCAGCGGGGGTTCAAGAGACCCAGTACTTC. Amino acids: CASSSRPAGVQETQYF.

This clonotype has ten or more counts. The V call is TRBV7-2, the J call TRBJ2-5; 11 bases map to TRBD2. Trimming cost V 4 bases and J 1 base; bases outside gene matches: 8. CDR3 size: 17 residues. Germline V gene data show CDR1 as SGHTA and CDR2 as FQGNSA. This CDR3 reads CASSSRAGLAAQETQYF. In nucleotides, the CDR3 is TGTGCCAGCAGCTCCCGGGCGGGACTAGCGGCCCAAGAGACCCAGTACTTC.

This clonotype was picked up many times. This sequence joins TRBV12-3 or TRBV12-4 and TRBJ1-1, with unresolved D. The V and J ends lost 6 bases and 0 bases respectively, with 14 bases between them. This CDR3 region has 15 residues. Written as DNA, the CDR3 is TGTGCCAGCAGGCCCTCGCTAAAACTGAACACTGAAGCTTTCTTT. The encoded protein is CASRPSLKLNTEAFF.

The table lists this clonotype with many counts. The V call is TRBV25-1, the J call TRBJ2-1, with 8 bases matching TRBD2. V lost 3 bases, J lost 4 bases, and 11 bases stayed unmatched. This CDR3 region has 17 residues. Germline V CDR1 and CDR2: MGHDK, SYGVNS. The CDR3 coding sequence is TGTGCCAGCAGTGATCCGGGGGGGGGTCGAGCATACAATGAGCAGTTCTTC. Translation gives CASSDPGGGRAYNEQFF.

This clonotype occurred many times. The chain links TRBV5-1 to TRBJ2-7; TRBD1 aligns across 10 bases. Germline V gene lookup returns CDR1 SGHRS and CDR2 YFSETQ. The CDR3 extends over 14 amino acids. With V trimmed by 4 bases and J by 4 bases, 5 bases remained unmatched. CDR3 DNA: TGCGCCAGCAGCGAGACAGGGGGCGCGTACGAGCAGTACTTC. This codes for CASSETGGAYEQYF.

This clonotype was recorded many times. The rearrangement joins TRBV7-9 to TRBJ1-1; no reliable D call. V was shortened by 5 bases and J by 1 base, with 8 bases between the two germline ends. The germline V gene encodes CDR1 SEHNR and CDR2 FQNEAQ (reference sequence). The CDR3 consists of 13 residues. DNA for the CDR3: TGTGCCAGCAGCCCCCCGGGGAACACTGAAGCTTTCTTT. It encodes CASSPPGNTEAFF.

This clonotype has ten or more counts. This chain uses TRBV5-6 with TRBJ2-3, with a weak D call TRBD2 (5 bases). V was cut by 1 base and J by 4 bases, with 16 bases left in between. The CDR3 length is 16 residues. CDR1 is SGHDT and CDR2 is YYEEEE in the germline V gene. The CDR3 DNA follows: TGTGCCAGCAGCTTGTCGGTGAACGGGGTTGCAGATACGCAGTATTTT. Translating it yields CASSLSVNGVADTQYF. The full variable domain, its missing parts supplied by reference TRBV5-6 and TRBJ2-3, is DAGVTQSPTHLIKTRGQQVTLRCSPKSGHDTVSWYQQALGQGPQFIFQYYEEEERQRGNFPDRFSGHQFPNYSSELNVNALLLGDSALYLCASSLSVNGVADTQYFGPGTRLTVL.

This clonotype was seen repeatedly, ten times or more. The chain couples TRBV6-5 to TRBJ2-1, with a possible D match to TRBD2 (6 bases). The germline V gene encodes CDR1 MNHEY and CDR2 SVGAGI. The CDR3 has 11 residues. Trimming stripped 7 bases from V and 12 bases from J, with 13 bases between. The CDR3 sequence is CASTKAGLQFF. The CDR3 DNA reads TGTGCCAGCACTAAGGCGGGGCTGCAGTTCTTC.

This clonotype was found many times. This chain connects TRBV12-5 to TRBJ1-5; 8 bases line up with TRBD1. The ends lost 6 bases at V and 7 bases at J; junction bases unmatched: 8. The CDR3 spans 14 residues. The germline gives CDR1 LGHNT, CDR2 FRNRAP. CDR3 DNA sequence: TGTGCTAGTGGACCCGACAGGGGAGGACAGCCCCAGCATTTT. This encodes CASGPDRGGQPQHF.